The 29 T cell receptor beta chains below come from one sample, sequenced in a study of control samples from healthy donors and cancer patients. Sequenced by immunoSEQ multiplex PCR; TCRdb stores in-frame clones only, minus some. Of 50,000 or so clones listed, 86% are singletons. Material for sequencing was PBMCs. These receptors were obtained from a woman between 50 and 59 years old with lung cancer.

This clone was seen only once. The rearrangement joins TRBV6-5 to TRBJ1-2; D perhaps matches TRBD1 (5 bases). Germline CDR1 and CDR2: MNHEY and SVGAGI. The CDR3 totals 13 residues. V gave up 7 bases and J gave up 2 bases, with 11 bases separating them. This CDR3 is CASTSRQNYGYTF. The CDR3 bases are TGTGCCAGCACTTCACGACAGAACTATGGCTACACCTTC.

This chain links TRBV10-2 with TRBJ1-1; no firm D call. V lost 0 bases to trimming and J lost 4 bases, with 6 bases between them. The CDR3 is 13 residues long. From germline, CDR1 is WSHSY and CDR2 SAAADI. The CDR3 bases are TGCGCCAGCAGTGAGTCGAGGAGCACTGAAGCTTTCTTT. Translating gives CASSESRSTEAFF.

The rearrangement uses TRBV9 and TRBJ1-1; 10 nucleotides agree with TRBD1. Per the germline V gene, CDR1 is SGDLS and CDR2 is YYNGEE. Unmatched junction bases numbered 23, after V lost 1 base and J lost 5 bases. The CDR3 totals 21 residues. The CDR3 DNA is TGTGCCAGCAGCGTAAGTCCCCTATTCGGTGGGGGACAGGGGAGAGAAACTGAAGCTTTCTTT. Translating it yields CASSVSPLFGGGQGRETEAFF.

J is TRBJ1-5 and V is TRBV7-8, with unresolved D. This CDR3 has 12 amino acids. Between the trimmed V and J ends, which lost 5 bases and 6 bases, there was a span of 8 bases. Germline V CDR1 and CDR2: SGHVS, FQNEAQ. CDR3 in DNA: TGTGCCAGCAGCATAAAGCTTCAGCCCCAGCATTTT. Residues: CASSIKLQPQHF. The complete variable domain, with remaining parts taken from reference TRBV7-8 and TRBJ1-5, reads GAGVSQSPRYKVAKRGQDVALRCDPISGHVSLFWYQQALGQGPEFLTYFQNEAQLDKSGLPSDRFFAERPEGSVSTLKIQRTQQEDSAVYLCASSIKLQPQHFGDGTRLSIL.

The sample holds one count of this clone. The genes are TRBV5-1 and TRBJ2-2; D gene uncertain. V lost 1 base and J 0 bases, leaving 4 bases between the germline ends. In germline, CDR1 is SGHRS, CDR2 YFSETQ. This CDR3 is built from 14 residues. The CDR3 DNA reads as TGCGCCAGCAGCTTGAATGCGAACACCGGGGAGCTGTTTTTT. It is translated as CASSLNANTGELFF.

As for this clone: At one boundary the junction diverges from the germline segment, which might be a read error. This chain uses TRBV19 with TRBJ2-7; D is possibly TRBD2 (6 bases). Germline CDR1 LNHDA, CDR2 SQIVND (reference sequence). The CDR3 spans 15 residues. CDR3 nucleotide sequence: TGTGCCAGTAGTATAGCAGGCGGGGAGGCAGGCTCTCGCCACTTC. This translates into CASSIAGGEAGSRHF.

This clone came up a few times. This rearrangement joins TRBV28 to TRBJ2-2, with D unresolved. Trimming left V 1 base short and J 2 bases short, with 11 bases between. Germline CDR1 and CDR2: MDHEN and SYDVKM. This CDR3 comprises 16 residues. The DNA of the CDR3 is TGTGCCAGCAGTTTATCAGGAAGGTTAAACACCGGGGAGCTGTTTTTT. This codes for CASSLSGRLNTGELFF.

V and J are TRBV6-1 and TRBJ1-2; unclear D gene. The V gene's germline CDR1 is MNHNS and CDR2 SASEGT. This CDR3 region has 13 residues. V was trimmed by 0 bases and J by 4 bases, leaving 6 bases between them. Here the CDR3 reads CASSEAGSYGYTF. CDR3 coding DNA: TGTGCCAGCAGTGAAGCAGGATCCTATGGCTACACCTTC.

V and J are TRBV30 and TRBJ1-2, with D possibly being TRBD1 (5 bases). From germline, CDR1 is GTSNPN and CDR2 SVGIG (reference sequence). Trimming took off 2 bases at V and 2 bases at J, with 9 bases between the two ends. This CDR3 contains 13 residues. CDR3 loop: CAWSLKGNYGYTF. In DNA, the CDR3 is TGTGCCTGGAGTCTTAAGGGGAACTATGGCTACACCTTC.

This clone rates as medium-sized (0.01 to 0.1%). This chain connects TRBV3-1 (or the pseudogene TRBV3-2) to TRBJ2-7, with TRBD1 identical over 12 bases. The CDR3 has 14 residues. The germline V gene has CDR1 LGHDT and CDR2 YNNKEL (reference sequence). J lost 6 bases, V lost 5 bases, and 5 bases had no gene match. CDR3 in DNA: TGTGCCAGCAGCTCGGGACAGGGGGCGAGCGAGCAGTACTTC. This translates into CASSSGQGASEQYF.

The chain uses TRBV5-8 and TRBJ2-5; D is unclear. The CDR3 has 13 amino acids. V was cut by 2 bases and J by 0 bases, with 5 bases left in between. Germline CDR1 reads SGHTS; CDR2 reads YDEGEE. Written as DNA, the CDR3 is TGTGCCAGCAGCTTCGGGTACCAAGAGACCCAGTACTTC. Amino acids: CASSFGYQETQYF. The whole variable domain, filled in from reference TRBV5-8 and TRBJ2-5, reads EAGVTQSPTHLIKTRGQQATLRCSPISGHTSVYWYQQALGLGLQFLLWYDEGEERNRGNFPPRFSGRQFPNYSSELNVNALELEDSALYLCASSFGYQETQYFGPGTRLLVL.

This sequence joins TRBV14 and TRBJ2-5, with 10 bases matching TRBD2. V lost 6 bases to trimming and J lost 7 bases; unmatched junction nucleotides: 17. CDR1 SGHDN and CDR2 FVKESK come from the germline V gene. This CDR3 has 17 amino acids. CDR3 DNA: TGTGCCAGCAGACTACGAGGACTAGCGGAGCCTCGAGGGACCCAGTACTTC. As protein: CASRLRGLAEPRGTQYF. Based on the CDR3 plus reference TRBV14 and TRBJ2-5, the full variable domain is EAGVTQFPSHSVIEKGQTVTLRCDPISGHDNLYWYRRVMGKEIKFLLHFVKESKQDESGMPNNRFLAERTGGTYSTLKVQPAELEDSGVYFCASRLRGLAEPRGTQYFGPGTRLLVL.

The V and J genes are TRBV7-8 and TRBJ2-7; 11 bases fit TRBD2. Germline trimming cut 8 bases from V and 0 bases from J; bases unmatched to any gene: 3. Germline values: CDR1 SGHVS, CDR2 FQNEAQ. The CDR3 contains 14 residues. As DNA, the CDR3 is TGTGCCAGCGGGACTAGCGGTAGCTCCTACGAGCAGTACTTC. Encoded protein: CASGTSGSSYEQYF.

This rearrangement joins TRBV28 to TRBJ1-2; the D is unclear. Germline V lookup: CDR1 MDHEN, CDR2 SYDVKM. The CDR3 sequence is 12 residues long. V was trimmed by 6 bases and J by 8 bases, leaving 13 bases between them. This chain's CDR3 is CASRPGGYGYTF. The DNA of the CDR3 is TGTGCCAGCAGGCCAGGAGGGTACGGCTACACCTTC.

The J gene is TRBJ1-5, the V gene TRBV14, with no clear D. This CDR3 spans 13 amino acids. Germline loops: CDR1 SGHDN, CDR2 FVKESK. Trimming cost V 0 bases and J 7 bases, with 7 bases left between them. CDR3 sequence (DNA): TGTGCCAGCAGCCAAGATCCATGGCAGCCCCAGCATTTT. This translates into CASSQDPWQPQHF.

The CDR3 bases are TGCGCCAGCAGCGGGACCGGGACAGACGAGCGAGAGACCCAGTACTTC. It codes for CASSGTGTDERETQYF. This sequence joins TRBV5-1 and TRBJ2-5, with 7 bases aligning to TRBD1. The CDR3 is 16 residues long. Per the germline V gene, CDR1 is SGHRS and CDR2 is YFSETQ. The junction had 13 bases not matched to a gene; V was cut back by 4 bases and J by 4 bases.

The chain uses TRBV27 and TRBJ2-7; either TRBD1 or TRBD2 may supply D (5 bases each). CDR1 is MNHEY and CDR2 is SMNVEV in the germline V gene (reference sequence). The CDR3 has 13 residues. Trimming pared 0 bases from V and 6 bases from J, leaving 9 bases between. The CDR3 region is CASSLSGVSEQYF. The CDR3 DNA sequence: TGTGCCAGCAGTTTATCGGGGGTCAGCGAGCAGTACTTC.

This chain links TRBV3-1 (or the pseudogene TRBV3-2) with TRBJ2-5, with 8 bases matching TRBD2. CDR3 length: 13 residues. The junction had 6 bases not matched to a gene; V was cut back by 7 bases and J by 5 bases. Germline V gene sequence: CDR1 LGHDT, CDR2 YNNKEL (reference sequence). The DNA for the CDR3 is TGTGCCAGCACAGAGCGGGGGCGGGAGACCCAGTACTTC. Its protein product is CASTERGRETQYF.

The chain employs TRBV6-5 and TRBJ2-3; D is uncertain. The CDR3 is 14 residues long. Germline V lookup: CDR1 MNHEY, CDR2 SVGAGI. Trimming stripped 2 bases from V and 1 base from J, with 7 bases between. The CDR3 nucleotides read TGTGCCAGCAGTTACGATGTGGGCACAGATACGCAGTATTTT. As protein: CASSYDVGTDTQYF.

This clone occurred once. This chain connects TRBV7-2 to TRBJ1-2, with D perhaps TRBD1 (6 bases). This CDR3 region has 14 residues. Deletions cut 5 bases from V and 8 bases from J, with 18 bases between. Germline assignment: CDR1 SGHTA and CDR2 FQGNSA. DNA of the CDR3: TGTGCCAGCAGCGTCAGGGGCGTGGAAAGAGGCTACACCTTC. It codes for CASSVRGVERGYTF.

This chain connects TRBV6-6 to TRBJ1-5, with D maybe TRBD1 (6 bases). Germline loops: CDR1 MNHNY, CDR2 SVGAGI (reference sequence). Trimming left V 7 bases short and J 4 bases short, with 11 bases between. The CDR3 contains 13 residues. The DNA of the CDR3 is TGTGCCAGCACAGGGGTTGGGAATCAGCCCCAGCATTTT. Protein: CASTGVGNQPQHF.

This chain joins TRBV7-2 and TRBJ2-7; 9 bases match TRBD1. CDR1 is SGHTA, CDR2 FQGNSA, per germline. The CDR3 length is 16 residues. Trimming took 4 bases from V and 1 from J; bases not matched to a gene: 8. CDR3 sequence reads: CASSSLAGTGSYEQYF. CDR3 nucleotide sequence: TGTGCCAGCAGCTCCCTAGCCGGGACAGGGTCCTACGAGCAGTACTTC. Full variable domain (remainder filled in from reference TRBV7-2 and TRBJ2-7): GAGVSQSPSNKVTEKGKDVELRCDPISGHTALYWYRQSLGQGLEFLIYFQGNSAPDKSGLPSDRFSAERTGGSVSTLTIQRTQQEDSAVYLCASSSLAGTGSYEQYFGPGTRLTVT.

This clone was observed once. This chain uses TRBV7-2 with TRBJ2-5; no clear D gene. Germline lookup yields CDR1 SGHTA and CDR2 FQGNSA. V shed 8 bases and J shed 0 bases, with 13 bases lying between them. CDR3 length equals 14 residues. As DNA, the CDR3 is TGTGCCAGCGGGTCGGCGGTCAACCAAGAGACCCAGTACTTC. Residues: CASGSAVNQETQYF.

CDR3 residues: CASSPRGGASTAEAFF. The CDR3 DNA follows: TGTGCCAGCAGCCCCCGCGGGGGGGCGAGCACCGCTGAAGCTTTCTTT. V usage is TRBV7-2 and J usage is TRBJ1-1; possible D gene TRBD1, 6 bases. Germline V lookup: CDR1 SGHTA, CDR2 FQGNSA. With 5 bases removed from V and 6 bases from J, the gap between germline ends came to 22 bases. The CDR3 length is 16 residues.

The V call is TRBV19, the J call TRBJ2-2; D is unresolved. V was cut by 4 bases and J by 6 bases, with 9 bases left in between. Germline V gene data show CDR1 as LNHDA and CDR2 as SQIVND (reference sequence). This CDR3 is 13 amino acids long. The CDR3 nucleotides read TGTGCCAGTAGTAGGGGTACCGCCGGGGAGCTGTTTTTT. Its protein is CASSRGTAGELFF.

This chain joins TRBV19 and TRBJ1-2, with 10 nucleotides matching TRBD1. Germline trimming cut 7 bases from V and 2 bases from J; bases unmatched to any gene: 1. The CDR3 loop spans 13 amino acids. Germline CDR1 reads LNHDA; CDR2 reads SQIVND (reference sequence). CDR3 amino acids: CASKDRGNYGYTF. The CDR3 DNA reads TGTGCCAGTAAGGACAGGGGGAACTATGGCTACACCTTC.

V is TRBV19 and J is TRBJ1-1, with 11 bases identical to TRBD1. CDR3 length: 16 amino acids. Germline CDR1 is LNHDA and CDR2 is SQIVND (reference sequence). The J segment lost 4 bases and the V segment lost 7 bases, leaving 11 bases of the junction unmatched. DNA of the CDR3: TGTGCCAGTACCGTGGACAGGGGGCTTTACGGCACTGAAGCTTTCTTT. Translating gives CASTVDRGLYGTEAFF.

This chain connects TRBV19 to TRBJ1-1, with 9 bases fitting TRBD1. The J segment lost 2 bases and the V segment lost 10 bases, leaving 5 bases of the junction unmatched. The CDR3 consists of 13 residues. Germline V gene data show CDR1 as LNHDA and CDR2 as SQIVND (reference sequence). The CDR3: CAISDRGNTEAFF. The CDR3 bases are TGTGCCATTTCGGACAGGGGAAACACTGAAGCTTTCTTT.

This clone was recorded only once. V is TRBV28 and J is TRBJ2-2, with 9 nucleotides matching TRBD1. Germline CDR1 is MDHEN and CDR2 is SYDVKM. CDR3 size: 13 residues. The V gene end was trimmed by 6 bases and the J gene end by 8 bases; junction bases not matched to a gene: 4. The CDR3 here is CASSRQGVGELFF. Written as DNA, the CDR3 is TGTGCCAGCAGCCGACAGGGGGTAGGGGAGCTGTTTTTT.